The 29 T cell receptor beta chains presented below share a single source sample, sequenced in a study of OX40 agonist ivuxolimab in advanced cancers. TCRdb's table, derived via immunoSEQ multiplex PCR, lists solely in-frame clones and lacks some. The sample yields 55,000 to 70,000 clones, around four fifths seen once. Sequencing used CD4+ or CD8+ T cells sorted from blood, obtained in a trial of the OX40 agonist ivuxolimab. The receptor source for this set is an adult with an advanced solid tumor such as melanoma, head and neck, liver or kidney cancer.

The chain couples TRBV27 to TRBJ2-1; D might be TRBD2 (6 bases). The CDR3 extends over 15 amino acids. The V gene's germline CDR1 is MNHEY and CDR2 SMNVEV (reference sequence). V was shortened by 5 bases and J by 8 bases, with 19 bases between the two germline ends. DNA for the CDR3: TGTGCCAGCAGTAGAATGTCTAGCGTAGTCGATGAGCAGTTCTTC. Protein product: CASSRMSSVVDEQFF.

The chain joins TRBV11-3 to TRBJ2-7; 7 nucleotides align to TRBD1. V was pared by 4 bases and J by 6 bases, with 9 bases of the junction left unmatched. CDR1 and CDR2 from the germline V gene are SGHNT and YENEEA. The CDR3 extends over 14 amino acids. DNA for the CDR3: TGTGCCAGCAGCTCTAACAGGGGACCGGGCGAGCAGTACTTC. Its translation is CASSSNRGPGEQYF.

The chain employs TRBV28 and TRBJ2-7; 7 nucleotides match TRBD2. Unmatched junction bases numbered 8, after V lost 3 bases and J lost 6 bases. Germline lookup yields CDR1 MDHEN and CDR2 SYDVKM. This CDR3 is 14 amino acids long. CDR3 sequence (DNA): TGTGCCAGCAGTTTTAGGCGGGAGTCTTCCGAGCAGTACTTC. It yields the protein CASSFRRESSEQYF.

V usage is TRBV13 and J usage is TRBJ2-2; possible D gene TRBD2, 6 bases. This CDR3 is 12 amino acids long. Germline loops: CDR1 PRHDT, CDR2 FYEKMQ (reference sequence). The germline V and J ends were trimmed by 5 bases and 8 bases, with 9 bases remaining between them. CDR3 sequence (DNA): TGTGCCAGCAGCCCGGAGGGGGGGGAGCTGTTTTTT. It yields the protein CASSPEGGELFF.

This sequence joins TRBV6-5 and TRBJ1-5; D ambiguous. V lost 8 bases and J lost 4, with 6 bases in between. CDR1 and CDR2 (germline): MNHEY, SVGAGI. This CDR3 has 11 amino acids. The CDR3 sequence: CASGPNQPQHF. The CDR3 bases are TGTGCCAGCGGACCAAATCAGCCCCAGCATTTT.

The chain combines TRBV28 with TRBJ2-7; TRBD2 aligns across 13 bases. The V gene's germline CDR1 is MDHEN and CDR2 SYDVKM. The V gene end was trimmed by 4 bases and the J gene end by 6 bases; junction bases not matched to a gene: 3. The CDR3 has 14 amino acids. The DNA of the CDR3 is TGTGCCAGCAGTTGGACTAGCGGGAGTTTCGAGCAGTACTTC. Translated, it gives CASSWTSGSFEQYF.

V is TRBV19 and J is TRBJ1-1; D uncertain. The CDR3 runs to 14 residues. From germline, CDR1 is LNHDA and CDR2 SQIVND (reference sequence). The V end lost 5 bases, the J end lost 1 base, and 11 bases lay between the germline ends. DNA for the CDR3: TGTGCCAGTAGTGTAACGTGGCAGAACACTGAAGCTTTCTTT. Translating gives CASSVTWQNTEAFF.

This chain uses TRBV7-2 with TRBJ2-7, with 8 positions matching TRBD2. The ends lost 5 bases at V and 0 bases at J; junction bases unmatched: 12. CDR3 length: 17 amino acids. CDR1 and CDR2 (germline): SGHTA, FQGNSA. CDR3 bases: TGTGCCAGCAGCCTGGCGGGGGGTCATCTGAGCTCCTACGAGCAGTACTTC. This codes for CASSLAGGHLSSYEQYF.

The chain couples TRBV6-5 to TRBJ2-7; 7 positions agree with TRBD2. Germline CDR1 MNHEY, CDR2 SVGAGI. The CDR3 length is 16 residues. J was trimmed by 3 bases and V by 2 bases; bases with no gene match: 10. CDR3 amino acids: CASSYKAGVPSYEQYF. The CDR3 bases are TGTGCCAGCAGTTACAAGGCGGGAGTTCCCAGCTACGAGCAGTACTTC.

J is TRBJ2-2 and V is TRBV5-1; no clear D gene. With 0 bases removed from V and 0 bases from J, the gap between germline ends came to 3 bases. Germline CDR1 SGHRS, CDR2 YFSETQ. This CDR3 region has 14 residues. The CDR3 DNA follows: TGCGCCAGCAGCTTGGTCGCGAACACCGGGGAGCTGTTTTTT. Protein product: CASSLVANTGELFF.

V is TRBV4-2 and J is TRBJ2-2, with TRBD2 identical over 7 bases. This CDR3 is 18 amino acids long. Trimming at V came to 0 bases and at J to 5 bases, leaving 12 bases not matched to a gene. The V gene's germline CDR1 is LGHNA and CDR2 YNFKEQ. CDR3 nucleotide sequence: TGTGCCAGCAGCCAAGATCAATGGGGGGAGGGCAGTACCGGGGAGCTGTTTTTT. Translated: CASSQDQWGEGSTGELFF.

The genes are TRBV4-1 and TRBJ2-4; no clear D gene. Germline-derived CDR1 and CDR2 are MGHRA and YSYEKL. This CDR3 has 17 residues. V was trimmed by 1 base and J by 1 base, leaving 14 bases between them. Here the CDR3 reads CASSQAILGAAKNIQYF. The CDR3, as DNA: TGCGCCAGCAGCCAAGCCATTCTCGGAGCGGCCAAAAACATTCAGTACTTC.

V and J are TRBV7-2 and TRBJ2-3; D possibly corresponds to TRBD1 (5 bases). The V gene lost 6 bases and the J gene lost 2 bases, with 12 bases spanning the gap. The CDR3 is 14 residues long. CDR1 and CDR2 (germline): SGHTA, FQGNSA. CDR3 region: CASSRTTDTDTQYF. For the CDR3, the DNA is TGTGCCAGCAGTAGGACAACTGACACAGATACGCAGTATTTT. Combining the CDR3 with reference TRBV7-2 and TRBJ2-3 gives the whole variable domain GAGVSQSPSNKVTEKGKDVELRCDPISGHTALYWYRQSLGQGLEFLIYFQGNSAPDKSGLPSDRFSAERTGGSVSTLTIQRTQQEDSAVYLCASSRTTDTDTQYFGPGTRLTVL.

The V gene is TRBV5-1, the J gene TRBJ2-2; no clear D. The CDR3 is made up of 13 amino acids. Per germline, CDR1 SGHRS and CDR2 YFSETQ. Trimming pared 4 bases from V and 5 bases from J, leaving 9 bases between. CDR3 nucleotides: TGCGCCAGCAGCCTGGAGCTTACCGGGGAGCTGTTTTTT. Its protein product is CASSLELTGELFF.

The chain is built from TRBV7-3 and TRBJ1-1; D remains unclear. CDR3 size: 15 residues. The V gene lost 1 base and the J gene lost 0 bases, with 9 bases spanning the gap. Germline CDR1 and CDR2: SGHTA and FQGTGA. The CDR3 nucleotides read TGTGCCAGCAGCTTAAAGCCGGGCTTGAACACTGAAGCTTTCTTT. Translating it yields CASSLKPGLNTEAFF.

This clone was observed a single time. CDR3 loop: CASRKGLATDTQYF. CDR3 nucleotides: TGTGCCAGCAGGAAGGGACTAGCAACAGATACGCAGTATTTT. The J gene is TRBJ2-3, the V gene TRBV7-3; 9 bases match TRBD2. The germline V gene encodes CDR1 SGHTA and CDR2 FQGTGA. V was pared by 6 bases and J by 3 bases, with 4 bases of the junction left unmatched. The CDR3 is made up of 14 amino acids.

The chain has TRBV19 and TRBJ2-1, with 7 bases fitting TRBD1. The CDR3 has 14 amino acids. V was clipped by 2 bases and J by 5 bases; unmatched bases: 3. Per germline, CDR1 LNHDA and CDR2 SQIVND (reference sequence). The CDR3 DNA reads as TGTGCCAGTAGTATATCCGACAGGGACAATGAGCAGTTCTTC. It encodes CASSISDRDNEQFF.

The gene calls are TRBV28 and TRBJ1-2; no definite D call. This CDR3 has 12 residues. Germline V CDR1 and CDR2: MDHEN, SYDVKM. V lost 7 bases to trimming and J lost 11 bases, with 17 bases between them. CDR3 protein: CASTEGRASYTF. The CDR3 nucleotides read TGTGCCAGCACCGAAGGACGCGCTTCATACACCTTC.

The CDR3 loop is CASSGFVQRENTGELFF. The CDR3 nucleotides are TGCGCCAGCAGCGGCTTCGTACAGAGGGAAAACACCGGGGAGCTGTTTTTT. The chain uses TRBV4-1 and TRBJ2-2; TRBD2 is a possible D gene (5 bases). Between the trimmed V and J ends, which lost 5 bases and 2 bases, there was a span of 18 bases. The V gene's germline CDR1 is MGHRA and CDR2 YSYEKL. This CDR3 region has 17 residues.

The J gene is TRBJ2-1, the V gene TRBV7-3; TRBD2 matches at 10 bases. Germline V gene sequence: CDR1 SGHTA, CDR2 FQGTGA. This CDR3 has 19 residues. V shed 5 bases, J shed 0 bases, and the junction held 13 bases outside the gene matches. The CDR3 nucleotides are TGTGCCAGCAGCCCCGGGACTAGCGAAACCGCGAGCTCCTACAATGAGCAGTTCTTC. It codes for CASSPGTSETASSYNEQFF.

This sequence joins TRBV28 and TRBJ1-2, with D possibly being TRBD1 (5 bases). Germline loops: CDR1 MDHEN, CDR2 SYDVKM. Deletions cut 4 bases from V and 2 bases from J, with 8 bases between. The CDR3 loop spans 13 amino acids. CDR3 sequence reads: CASSSGDNYGYTF. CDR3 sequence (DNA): TGTGCCAGCAGTTCGGGGGACAACTATGGCTACACCTTC.

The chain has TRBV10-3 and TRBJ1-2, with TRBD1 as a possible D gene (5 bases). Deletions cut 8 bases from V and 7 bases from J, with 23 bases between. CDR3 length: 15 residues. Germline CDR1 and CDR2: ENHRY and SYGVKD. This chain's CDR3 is CAIYDGGELLFGYTF. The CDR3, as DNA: TGTGCCATCTACGATGGGGGGGAACTTCTATTTGGCTACACCTTC.

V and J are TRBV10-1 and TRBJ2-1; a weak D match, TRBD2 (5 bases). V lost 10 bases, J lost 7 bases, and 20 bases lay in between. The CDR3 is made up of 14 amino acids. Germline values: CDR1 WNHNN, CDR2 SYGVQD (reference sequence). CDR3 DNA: TGCGCCACCCTGCAGCGGCCCCGGTGGAATGAGCAGTTCTTC. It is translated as CATLQRPRWNEQFF.

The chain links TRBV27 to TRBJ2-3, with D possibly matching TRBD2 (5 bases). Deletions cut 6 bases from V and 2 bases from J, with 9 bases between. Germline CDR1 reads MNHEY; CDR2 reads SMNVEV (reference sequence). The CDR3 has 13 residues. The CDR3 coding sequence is TGTGCCAGCAGGAGGGCTCTCACAGATACGCAGTATTTT. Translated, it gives CASRRALTDTQYF.

The CDR3 DNA reads as TGCGCCAGCAGCCAAGTAGGACACCTAACTGGAAACACCATATATTTT. Its translation: CASSQVGHLTGNTIYF. The genes are TRBV4-3 and TRBJ1-3, with a tentative D call TRBD1 (5 bases). This CDR3 spans 16 amino acids. Per the germline V gene, CDR1 is LGHNA and CDR2 is YSLEER. V was pared by 1 base and J by 2 bases, with 12 bases between.

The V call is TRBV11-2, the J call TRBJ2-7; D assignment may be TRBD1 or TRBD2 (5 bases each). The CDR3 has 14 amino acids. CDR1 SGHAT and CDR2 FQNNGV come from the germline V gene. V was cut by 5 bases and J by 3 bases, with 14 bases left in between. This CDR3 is CASSQGTIDYEQYF. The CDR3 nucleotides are TGTGCCAGCAGCCAAGGGACCATCGACTACGAGCAGTACTTC.

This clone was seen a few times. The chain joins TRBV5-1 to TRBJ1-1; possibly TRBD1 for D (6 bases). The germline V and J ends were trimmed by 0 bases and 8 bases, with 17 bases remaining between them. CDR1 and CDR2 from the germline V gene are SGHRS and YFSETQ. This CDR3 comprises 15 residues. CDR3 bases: TGCGCCAGCAGCTTGGAGATGGGGGGGCCGGTAGAAGCTTTCTTT. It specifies CASSLEMGGPVEAFF. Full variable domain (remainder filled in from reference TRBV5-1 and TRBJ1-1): KAGVTQTPRYLIKTRGQQVTLSCSPISGHRSVSWYQQTPGQGLQFLFEYFSETQRNKGNFPGRFSGRQFSNSRSEMNVSTLELGDSALYLCASSLEMGGPVEAFFGQGTRLTVV.

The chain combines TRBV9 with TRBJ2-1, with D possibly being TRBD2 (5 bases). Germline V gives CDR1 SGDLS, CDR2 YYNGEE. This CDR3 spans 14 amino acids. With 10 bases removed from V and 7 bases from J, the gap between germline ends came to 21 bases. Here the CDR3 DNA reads TGTGCCTCCTCACGGGGAACCGATCCTAATGAGCAGTTCTTC. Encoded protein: CASSRGTDPNEQFF.

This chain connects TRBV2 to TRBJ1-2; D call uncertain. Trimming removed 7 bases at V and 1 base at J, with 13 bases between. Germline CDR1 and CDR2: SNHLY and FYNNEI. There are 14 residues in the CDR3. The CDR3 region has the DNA TGTGCCAGCAATACTCGGTCAGTTAACTATGGCTACACCTTC. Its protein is CASNTRSVNYGYTF.